The present TCR beta chain was sequenced within a study of T cell changes during pregnancy in multiple sclerosis. This CDR3 contains 16 residues. Germline CDR1 reads GTSNPN; CDR2 reads SVGIG (reference sequence). The V gene lost 2 bases and the J gene lost 0 bases, with 14 bases spanning the gap. Sequencing was performed with immunoSEQ multiplex PCR; in TCRdb, only in-frame clones are kept and a portion is missing. Of about 18,000 clones listed, 88% are singletons. This rearrangement joins TRBV30 to TRBJ1-3; the D is unclear. This receptor was taken from a female donor in good health, enrolled as a control in a pregnancy study. The sequences come from CD4+ T cells from peripheral blood mononuclear cells, collected in the first trimester of pregnancy. The CDR3 bases are TGTGCCTGGAGTAACGCGGGGATGATCTCTGGAAACACCATATATTTT. Residues: CAWSNAGMISGNTIYF.